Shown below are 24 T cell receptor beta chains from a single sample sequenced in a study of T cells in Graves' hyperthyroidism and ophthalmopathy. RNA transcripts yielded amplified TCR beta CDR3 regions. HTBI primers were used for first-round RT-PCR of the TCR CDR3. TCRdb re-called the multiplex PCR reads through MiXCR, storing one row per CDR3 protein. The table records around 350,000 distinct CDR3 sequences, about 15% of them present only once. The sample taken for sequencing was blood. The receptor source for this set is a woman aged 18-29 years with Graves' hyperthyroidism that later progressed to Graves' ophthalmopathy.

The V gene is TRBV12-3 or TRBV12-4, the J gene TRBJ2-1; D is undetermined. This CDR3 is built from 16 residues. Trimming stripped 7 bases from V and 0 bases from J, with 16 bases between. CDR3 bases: TGTGCCAGCACCCCCGGGTGGCATAGCTCCTACAATGAGCAGTTCTTC. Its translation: CASTPGWHSSYNEQFF.

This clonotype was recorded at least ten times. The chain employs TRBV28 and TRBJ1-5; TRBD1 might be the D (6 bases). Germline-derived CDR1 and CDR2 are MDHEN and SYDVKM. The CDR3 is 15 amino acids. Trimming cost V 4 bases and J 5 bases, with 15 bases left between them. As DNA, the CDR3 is TGTGCCAGCAGTTCTAGAGACAGGACCGATCAGCCCCAGCATTTT. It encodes CASSSRDRTDQPQHF.

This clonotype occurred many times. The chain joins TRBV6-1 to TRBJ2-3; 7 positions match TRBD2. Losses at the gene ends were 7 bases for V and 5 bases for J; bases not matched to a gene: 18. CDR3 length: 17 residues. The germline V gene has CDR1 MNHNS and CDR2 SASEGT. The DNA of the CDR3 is TGTGCCAGCACGGATTTCGCGGGAGACCTTCCGAAAGATACGCAGTATTTT. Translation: CASTDFAGDLPKDTQYF.

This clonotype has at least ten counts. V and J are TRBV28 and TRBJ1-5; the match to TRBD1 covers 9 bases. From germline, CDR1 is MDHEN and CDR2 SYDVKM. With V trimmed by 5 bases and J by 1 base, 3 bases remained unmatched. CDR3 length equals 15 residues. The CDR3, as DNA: TGTGCCAGCAGTACGGGACAGGGCAGCAATCAGCCCCAGCATTTT. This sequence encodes CASSTGQGSNQPQHF.

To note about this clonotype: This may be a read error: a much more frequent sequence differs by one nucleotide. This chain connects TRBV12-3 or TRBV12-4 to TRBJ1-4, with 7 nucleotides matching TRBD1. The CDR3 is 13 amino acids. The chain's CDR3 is CASTLGDRQKLVF. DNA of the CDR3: TGTGCCAGCACTCTAGGGGACAGACAAAAACTGGTTTTT.

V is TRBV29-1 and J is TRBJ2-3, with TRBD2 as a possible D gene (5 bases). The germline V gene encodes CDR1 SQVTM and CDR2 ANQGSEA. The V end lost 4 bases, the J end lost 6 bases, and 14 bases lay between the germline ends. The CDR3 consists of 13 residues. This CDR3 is CSVGETRGDTQYF. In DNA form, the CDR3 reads TGCAGCGTTGGGGAGACGAGAGGTGATACGCAGTATTTT.

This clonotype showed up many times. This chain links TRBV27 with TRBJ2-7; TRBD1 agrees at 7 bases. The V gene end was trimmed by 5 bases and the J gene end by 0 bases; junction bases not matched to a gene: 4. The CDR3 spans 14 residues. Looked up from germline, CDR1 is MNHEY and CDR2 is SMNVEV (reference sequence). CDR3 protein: CASSPGQSSYEQYF. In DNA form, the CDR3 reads TGTGCCAGCAGTCCGGGACAGAGCTCCTACGAGCAGTACTTC.

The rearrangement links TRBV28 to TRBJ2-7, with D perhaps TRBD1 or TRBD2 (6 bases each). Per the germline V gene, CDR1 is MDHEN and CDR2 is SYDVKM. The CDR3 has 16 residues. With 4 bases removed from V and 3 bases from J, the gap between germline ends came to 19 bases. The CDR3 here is CASSSRIRGGIYEQYF. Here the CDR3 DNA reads TGTGCCAGCAGTTCGCGCATCAGGGGAGGAATCTACGAGCAGTACTTC.

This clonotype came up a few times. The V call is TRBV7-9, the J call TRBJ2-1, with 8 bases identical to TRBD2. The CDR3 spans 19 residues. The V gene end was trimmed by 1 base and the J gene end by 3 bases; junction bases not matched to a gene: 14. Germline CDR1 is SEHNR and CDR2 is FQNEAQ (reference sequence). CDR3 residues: CASSLGYRPLAGRYNEQFF. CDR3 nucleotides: TGTGCCAGCAGCTTAGGATATAGGCCGCTAGCGGGCCGCTACAATGAGCAGTTCTTC.

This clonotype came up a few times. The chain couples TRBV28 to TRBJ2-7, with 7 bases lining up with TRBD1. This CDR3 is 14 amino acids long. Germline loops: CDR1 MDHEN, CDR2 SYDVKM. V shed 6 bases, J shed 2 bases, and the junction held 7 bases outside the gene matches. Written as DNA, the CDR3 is TGTGCCAGCAGCCCCGGGACAGACCCCTACGAGCAGTACTTC. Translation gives CASSPGTDPYEQYF.

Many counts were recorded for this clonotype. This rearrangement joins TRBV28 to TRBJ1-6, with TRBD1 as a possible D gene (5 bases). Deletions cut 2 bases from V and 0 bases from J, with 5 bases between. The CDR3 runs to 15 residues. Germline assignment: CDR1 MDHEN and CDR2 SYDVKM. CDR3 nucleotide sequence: TGTGCCAGCAGTTTAGACAGCTCCTATAATTCACCCCTCCACTTT. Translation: CASSLDSSYNSPLHF.

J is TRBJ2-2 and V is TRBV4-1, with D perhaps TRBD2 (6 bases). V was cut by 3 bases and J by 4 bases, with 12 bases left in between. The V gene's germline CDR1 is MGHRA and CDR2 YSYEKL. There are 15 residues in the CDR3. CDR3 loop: CASSQAGTTTGELFF. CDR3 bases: TGCGCCAGCAGCCAGGCGGGAACGACCACCGGGGAGCTGTTTTTT.

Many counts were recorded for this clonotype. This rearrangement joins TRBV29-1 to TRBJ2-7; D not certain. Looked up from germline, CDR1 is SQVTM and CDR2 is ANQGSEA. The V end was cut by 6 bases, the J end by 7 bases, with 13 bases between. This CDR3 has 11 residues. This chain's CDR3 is CSVAQSVEQYF. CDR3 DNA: TGCAGCGTCGCCCAATCGGTGGAGCAGTACTTC.

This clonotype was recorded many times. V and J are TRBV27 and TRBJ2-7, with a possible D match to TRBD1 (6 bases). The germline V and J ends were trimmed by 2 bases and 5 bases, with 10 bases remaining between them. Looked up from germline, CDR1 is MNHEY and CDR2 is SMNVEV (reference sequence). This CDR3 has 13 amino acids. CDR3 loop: CASSLRQGNEQYF. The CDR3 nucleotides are TGTGCCAGCAGTTTAAGGCAGGGGAACGAGCAGTACTTC.

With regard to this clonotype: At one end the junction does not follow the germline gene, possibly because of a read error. CDR3 in amino acids: CASSHGVLGLADYNEQFF. The CDR3 DNA reads TGCGCCAGCAGCCATGGGGTCTTGGGACTAGCGGACTACAATGAGCAGTTCTTC. The chain has TRBV7-8 and TRBJ2-1; 11 bases align to TRBD2. This CDR3 comprises 18 residues. The germline V gene has CDR1 SGHVS and CDR2 FQNEAQ.

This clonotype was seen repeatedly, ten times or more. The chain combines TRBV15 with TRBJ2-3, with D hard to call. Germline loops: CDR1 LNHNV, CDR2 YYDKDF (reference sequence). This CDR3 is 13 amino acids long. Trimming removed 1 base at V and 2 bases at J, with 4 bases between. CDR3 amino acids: CATSRGLTDTQYF. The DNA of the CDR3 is TGTGCCACCAGCAGAGGACTCACAGATACGCAGTATTTT.

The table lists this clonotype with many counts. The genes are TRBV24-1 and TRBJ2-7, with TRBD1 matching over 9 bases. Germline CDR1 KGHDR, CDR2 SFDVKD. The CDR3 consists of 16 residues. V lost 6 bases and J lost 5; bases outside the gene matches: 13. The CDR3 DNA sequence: TGTGCCACCAGTACCTCGGAGGGACAGGGACTCGACGAGCAGTACTTC. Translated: CATSTSEGQGLDEQYF.

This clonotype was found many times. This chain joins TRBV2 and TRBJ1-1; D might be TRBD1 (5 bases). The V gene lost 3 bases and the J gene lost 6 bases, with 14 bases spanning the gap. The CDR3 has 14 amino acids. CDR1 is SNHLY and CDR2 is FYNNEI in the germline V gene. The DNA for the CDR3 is TGTGCCAGCAGTGAGGGGGGGAGGTTCTCTGAAGCTTTCTTT. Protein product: CASSEGGRFSEAFF.

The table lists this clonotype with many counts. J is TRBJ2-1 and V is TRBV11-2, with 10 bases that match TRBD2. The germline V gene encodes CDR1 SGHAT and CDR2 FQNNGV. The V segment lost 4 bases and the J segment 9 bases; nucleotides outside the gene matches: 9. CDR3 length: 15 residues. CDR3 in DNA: TGTGCCAGCAGCTCTCCAAGCGGGAGGGGGGGTGAGCAGTTCTTC. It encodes CASSSPSGRGGEQFF.

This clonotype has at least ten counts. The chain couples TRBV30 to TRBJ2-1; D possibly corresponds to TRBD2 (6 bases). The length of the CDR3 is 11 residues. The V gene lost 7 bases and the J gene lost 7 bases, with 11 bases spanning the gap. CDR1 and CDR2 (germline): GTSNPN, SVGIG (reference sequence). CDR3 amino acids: CALTSLNEQFF. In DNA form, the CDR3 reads TGTGCCTTGACTAGTCTAAATGAGCAGTTCTTC.

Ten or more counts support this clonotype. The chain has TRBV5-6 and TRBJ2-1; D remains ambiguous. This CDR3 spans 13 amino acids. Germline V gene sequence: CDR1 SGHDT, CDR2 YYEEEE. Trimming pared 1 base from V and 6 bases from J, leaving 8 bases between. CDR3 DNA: TGTGCCAGCAGCTTGTATAGCCCCAATGAGCAGTTCTTC. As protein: CASSLYSPNEQFF.

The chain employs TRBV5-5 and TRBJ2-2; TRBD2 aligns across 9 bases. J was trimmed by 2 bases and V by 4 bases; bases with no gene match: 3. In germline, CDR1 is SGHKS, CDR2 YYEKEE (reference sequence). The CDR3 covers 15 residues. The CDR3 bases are TGTGCCAGCAGCGGGACTAGCCATAACACCGGGGAGCTGTTTTTT. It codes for CASSGTSHNTGELFF.

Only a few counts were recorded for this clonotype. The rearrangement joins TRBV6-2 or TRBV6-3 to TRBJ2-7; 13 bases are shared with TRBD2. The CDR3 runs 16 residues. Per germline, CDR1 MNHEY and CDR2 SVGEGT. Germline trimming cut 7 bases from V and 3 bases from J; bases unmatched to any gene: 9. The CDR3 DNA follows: TGTGCCAGCACCACAAGGGGACTAGCGGGGTACTACGAGCAGTACTTC. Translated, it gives CASTTRGLAGYYEQYF.

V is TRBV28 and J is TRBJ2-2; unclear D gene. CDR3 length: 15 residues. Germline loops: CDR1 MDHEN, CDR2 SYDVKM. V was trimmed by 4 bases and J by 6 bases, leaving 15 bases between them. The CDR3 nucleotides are TGTGCCAGCAGTTCCTTTGGCCCTCCGGCCGGGGAGCTGTTTTTT. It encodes CASSSFGPPAGELFF.